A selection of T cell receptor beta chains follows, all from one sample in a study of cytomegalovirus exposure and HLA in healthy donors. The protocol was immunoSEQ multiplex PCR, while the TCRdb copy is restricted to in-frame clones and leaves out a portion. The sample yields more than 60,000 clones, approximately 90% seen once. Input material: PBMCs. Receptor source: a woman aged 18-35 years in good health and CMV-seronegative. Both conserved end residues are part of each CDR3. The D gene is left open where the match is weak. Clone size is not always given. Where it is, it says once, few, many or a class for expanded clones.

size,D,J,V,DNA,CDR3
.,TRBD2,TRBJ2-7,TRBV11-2,TGTGCCAGCAGCTTCGGGGGGGCGTCTTACGAGCAGTACTTC,CASSFGGASYEQYF
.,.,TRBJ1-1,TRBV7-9,TGTGCCAGCAGCCCGGGTGGCGGGAAAGCTTTCTTT,CASSPGGGKAFF
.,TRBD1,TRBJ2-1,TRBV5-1,TGCGCCAGCAGCTTGGCCGGGACAGGGAGGAATGAGCAGTTCTTC,CASSLAGTGRNEQFF
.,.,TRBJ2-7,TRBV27,TGTGCCAGCAGTTCCGCCCTAGCAACCAAATTCTACGAGCAGTACTTC,CASSSALATKFYEQYF
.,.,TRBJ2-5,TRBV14,TGTGCCAGCAGCCAAGTTCAACTTCAAGAGACCCAGTACTTC,CASSQVQLQETQYF
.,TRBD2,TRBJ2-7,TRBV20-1,TGCAGTCGCACTAGCGGGGCCAGGCAGTACTTC,CSRTSGARQYF
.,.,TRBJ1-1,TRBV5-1,TGCGCCAGCAGCTTCTTCGGCAGGGAAACTGAAGCTTTCTTT,CASSFFGRETEAFF
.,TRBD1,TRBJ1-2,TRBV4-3,TGCGCCAGCAGCCAAGATCAGGGGGCGCGGGATGGCTACACCTTC,CASSQDQGARDGYTF
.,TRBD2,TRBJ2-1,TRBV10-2,TGCGCCAGCAAAATTGGGCTAGCGGGAGGAAATGAGCAGTTCTTC,CASKIGLAGGNEQFF
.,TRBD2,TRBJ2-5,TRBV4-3,TGCGCCAGCAGCCAAGGTTCCCTAGCGGGGGGCGTACAAGAGACCCAGTACTTC,CASSQGSLAGGVQETQYF
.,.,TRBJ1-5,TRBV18,TGTGCCAGCTCACCAGTATCAGTCCAGGGCGGACAGCCCCAGCATTTT,CASSPVSVQGGQPQHF
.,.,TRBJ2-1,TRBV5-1,TGCGCCAGCAGCTCCAATTGGGCTGAGCAGTTCTTC,CASSSNWAEQFF
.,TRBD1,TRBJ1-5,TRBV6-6,TGTGCCAGCAGCCCGGGACAGCCCAATCAGCCCCAGCATTTT,CASSPGQPNQPQHF
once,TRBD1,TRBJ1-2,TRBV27,TGTGCCAGCAGTTTATCAGGACAGGGGGTCTTCTATGGCTACACCTTC,CASSLSGQGVFYGYTF
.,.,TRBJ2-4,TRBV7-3,TGTGCCAGCAGCTTTTTCGGGGGTAATGACATTCAGTACTTC,CASSFFGGNDIQYF
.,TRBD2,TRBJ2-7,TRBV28,TGTGCCAGCAGTTCCCTAGCGGGAGGGACGTCCTACGAGCAGTACTTC,CASSSLAGGTSYEQYF
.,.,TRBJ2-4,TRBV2,TGTGCCAGCAGTGAGAGGGATATAGCCAAAAACATTCAGTACTTC,CASSERDIAKNIQYF
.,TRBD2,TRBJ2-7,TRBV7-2,TGTGCCAGCAGCCAAACTAGCGGGTCCCGGTCCGAGCAGTACTTC,CASSQTSGSRSEQYF
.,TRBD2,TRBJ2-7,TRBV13,TGTGCCAGCAGCTTCGCTGCGGGAGGGCCGTACGAGCAGTACTTC,CASSFAAGGPYEQYF
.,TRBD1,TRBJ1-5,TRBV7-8,TGTGCCAGCAGCTTAGTTCAGGGGGTGTTCTTTCAGCCCCAGCATTTT,CASSLVQGVFFQPQHF
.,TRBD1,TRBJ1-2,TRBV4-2,TGTGCCAGCAGCCAAGCCCTCGGGACAGACTATGGCTACACCTTC,CASSQALGTDYGYTF
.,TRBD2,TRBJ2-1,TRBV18,TGTGCCAGCTCAAAAGGGACTAGCGGGAGGAATGAGCAGTTCTTC,CASSKGTSGRNEQFF
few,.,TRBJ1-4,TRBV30,TGTGCCTGGAGTGTACAAGGGGCTGAGAATGAAAAACTGTTTTTT,CAWSVQGAENEKLFF
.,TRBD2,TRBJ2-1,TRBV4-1,TGCGCCAGCAGCCAAGGGCTAGCGGGATCCTTCTCCTACAATGAGCAGTTCTTC,CASSQGLAGSFSYNEQFF
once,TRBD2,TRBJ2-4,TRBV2,TGTGCCAGCACCGGCGGGAGGGGGGACATTCAGTACTTC,CASTGGRGDIQYF
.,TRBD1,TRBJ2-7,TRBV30,TGTGCCTGTGGGGGGGGACAGGGGGCTTACGAGCAGTACTTC,CACGGGQGAYEQYF
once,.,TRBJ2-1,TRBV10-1,TGCGCCAGCAGTGGAACACAGGGTGAGGAGCGCAATGAGCAGTTCTTC,CASSGTQGEERNEQFF
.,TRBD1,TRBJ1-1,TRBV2,TGTGCCAGCAGCCTACCGGGACAGGGGGAGGACACTGAAGCTTTCTTT,CASSLPGQGEDTEAFF
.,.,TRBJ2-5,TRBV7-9,TGTGCCAGCAGCTTAGGGGTGACCGGGACACAACGGGAGACCCAGTACTTC,CASSLGVTGTQRETQYF
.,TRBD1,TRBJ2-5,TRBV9,TGTGCCAGCAGCACACAGGGGTCAGAGACCCAGTACTTC,CASSTQGSETQYF
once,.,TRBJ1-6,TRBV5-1,TGCGCCAGCAGCTTGGGTGGCGGGGAATCACCCCTCCACTTT,CASSLGGGESPLHF
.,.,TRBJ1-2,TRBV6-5,TGTGCCAGCAGTTACCTCCAGTCCTATGGCTACACCTTC,CASSYLQSYGYTF
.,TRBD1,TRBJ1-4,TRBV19,TGTGCCAGCACCCAGGGGGCAGCTAATGAAAAACTGTTTTTT,CASTQGAANEKLFF
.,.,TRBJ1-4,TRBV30,TGTGCCTGGGAGCGGCGGATTAATGAAAAACTGTTTTTT,CAWERRINEKLFF
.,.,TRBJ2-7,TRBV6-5,TGTGCCAGCAGTTACTCGCGGGGGCGGTACGAGCAGTACTTC,CASSYSRGRYEQYF
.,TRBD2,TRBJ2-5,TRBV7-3,TGTGCCAGCAGCTTTTCTAGCGGTCCGGGATGGGCCCAGTACTTC,CASSFSSGPGWAQYF
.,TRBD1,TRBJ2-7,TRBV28,TGTGCCAGCAGTCAGCCTCGGATAGGGACAGGAAGCTCCTACGAGCAGTACTTC,CASSQPRIGTGSSYEQYF
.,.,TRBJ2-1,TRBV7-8,TGTGCCAGCAGCTTAGGGGAGGTGAGCAATGAGCAGTTCTTC,CASSLGEVSNEQFF
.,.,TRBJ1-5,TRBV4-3,TGCGCCAGCAGCCAAGATCGTTTTCAGCCCCAGCATTTT,CASSQDRFQPQHF
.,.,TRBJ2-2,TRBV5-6,TGTGCCAGCAGCTTGGCAGGATTGGACGGGGAGCTGTTTTTT,CASSLAGLDGELFF
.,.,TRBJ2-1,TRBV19,TGTGCCAGTAGTTTCCCTCAGAGGGGGAATGATGAGCAGTTCTTC,CASSFPQRGNDEQFF
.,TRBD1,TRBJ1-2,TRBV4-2,TGTGCCAGCAGCCAAGGCTGGGGACAGGGCGACTATGGCTACACCTTC,CASSQGWGQGDYGYTF
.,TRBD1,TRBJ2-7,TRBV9,TGTGCCAGCAGCCCCGGGACAGGGGACGTCTACGAGCAGTACTTC,CASSPGTGDVYEQYF
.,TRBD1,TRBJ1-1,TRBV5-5,TGTGCCAGCAGGTCAGAACAGGGGTTGAACACTGAAGCTTTCTTT,CASRSEQGLNTEAFF
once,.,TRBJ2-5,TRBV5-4,TGTGCCAGCAGCAGGTCAACAGGAGATGGAGAGACCCAGTACTTC,CASSRSTGDGETQYF
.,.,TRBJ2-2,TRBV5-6,TGTGCCAGCAGCGGCATAGGGCGGGACACCGGGGAGCTGTTTTTT,CASSGIGRDTGELFF
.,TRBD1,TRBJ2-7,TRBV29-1,TGCAGCGTACCGGGACAGGGGACCTACGAGCAGTACTTC,CSVPGQGTYEQYF
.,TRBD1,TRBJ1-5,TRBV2,TGTGCCAGCAGTGAGGCGGACAGGGGTCAGCCCCAGCATTTT,CASSEADRGQPQHF
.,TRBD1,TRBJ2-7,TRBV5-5,TGTGCCAGCAGCCCCGCCGGGACAGTATCCTACGAGCAGTACTTC,CASSPAGTVSYEQYF
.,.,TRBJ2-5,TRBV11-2,TGTGCCAGCAGCCGATATAGGGGGCAAGAGACCCAGTACTTC,CASSRYRGQETQYF
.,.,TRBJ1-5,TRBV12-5,TGTGCTAGTGGTTTGGCGACAGAAGCTTATAGCAATCAGCCCCAGCATTTT,CASGLATEAYSNQPQHF
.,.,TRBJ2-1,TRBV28,TGTGCCAGCAGTCCCCATGTGAGCTCCTACAATGAGCAGTTCTTC,CASSPHVSSYNEQFF
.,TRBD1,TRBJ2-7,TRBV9,TGTGCCAGCAGCAAGACAGGGGGCCGGTACGAGCAGTACTTC,CASSKTGGRYEQYF
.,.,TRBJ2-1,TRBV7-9,TGTGCCAGCAGCTTAGCGGAGAGCTACAATGAGCAGTTCTTC,CASSLAESYNEQFF
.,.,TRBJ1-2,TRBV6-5,TGTGCCAGCAGTCTAGTTCGGGGTGAAAACTATGGCTACACCTTC,CASSLVRGENYGYTF
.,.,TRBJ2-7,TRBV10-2,TGCGCCAGCAGGACGACACATAACGAGCAGTACTTC,CASRTTHNEQYF
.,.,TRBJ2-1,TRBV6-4,TGTGCCAGCAGTCCTAGCGCGAACAATGAGCAGTTCTTC,CASSPSANNEQFF